These T cell receptor beta chains were read from a single sample in a study of blood T cell repertoires in COVID-19. Using immunoSEQ multiplex PCR, the repertoire was profiled, and TCRdb retains in-frame clones only, with some absent. The sample lists roughly 300,000 clones, more than 90% occurring once. Sequences were obtained from PBMCs or T cells enriched from blood (not recorded which). Source of these receptors: a woman aged 25 to 39 who had recovered from COVID-19. The CDR3 runs from the conserved cysteine through the conserved F or W. D genes are given only for firm matches. Only part of the rows carry a size: once, few, many, or a class if the clone is expanded.

clone_size	j_call	v_call	d_call	cdr3_aa	cdr3_nt
-	TRBJ2-1	TRBV6-5	-	CASSSDWINEQFF	TGTGCCAGCAGTTCCGACTGGATCAATGAGCAGTTCTTC
-	TRBJ1-1	TRBV4-1	-	CASSQEGGLDEAFF	TGCGCCAGCAGCCAAGAAGGTGGACTGGATGAAGCTTTCTTT
-	TRBJ2-7	TRBV4-2	-	CASSQENGPSYEQYF	TGTGCCAGCAGCCAAGAGAACGGTCCGTCCTACGAGCAGTACTTC
-	TRBJ1-5	TRBV4-3	-	CASSQDAGAGQPQHF	TGCGCCAGCAGCCAAGATGCGGGGGCAGGTCAGCCCCAGCATTTT
-	TRBJ1-2	TRBV6-5	-	CASRPTGSTLGGYTF	TGTGCCAGCAGACCGACAGGTTCGACATTGGGGGGCTACACCTTC
-	TRBJ1-2	TRBV7-2	-	CASSPNSAGPNYGYTF	TGTGCCAGCAGCCCTAACAGCGCGGGGCCCAACTATGGCTACACCTTC
-	TRBJ2-1	TRBV24-1	-	CATSDFSGAYNEQFF	TGTGCCACCAGTGATTTTAGCGGAGCCTACAATGAGCAGTTCTTC
-	TRBJ1-2	TRBV7-9	-	CASSLESGGYTF	TGTGCCAGCAGCTTAGAGTCGGGGGGCTACACCTTC
-	TRBJ2-1	TRBV27	-	CASSSPTRSSYNEQFF	TGTGCCAGCAGTTCCCCCACCCGGAGCTCCTACAATGAGCAGTTCTTC
-	TRBJ1-4	TRBV10-3	-	CATGREGEKLFF	TGTGCCACGGGCCGGGAGGGTGAAAAACTGTTTTTT
-	TRBJ2-3	TRBV5-1	-	CASLSGGRDTQYF	TGCGCCAGCCTTTCGGGGGGCCGTGATACGCAGTATTTT
-	TRBJ2-2	TRBV7-3	-	CASSLTRGDTGELFF	TGTGCCAGCAGCTTAACGCGGGGTGACACCGGGGAGCTGTTTTTT
-	TRBJ2-3	TRBV5-4	TRBD1	CASTTGAGGAPTDTQYF	TGTGCCAGCACCACGGGGGCAGGGGGCGCTCCCACAGATACGCAGTATTTT
-	TRBJ1-2	TRBV5-1	-	CASSLNQGQTGYTF	TGCGCCAGCAGCTTGAATCAGGGGCAGACTGGCTACACCTTC
-	TRBJ1-2	TRBV7-2	-	CASSLSGPYGYTF	TGTGCCAGCAGCCTAAGCGGGCCCTATGGCTACACCTTC
-	TRBJ2-7	TRBV5-5	-	CASSFTRTVSYEQYF	TGTGCCAGCAGCTTTACAAGGACAGTCTCCTACGAGCAGTACTTC
-	TRBJ1-1	TRBV5-1	-	CASSLEGHGNTEAFF	TGCGCCAGCAGCTTGGAGGGACATGGGAACACTGAAGCTTTCTTT
-	TRBJ1-4	TRBV25-1	TRBD1	CASSAGTGAPNEKLFF	TGTGCCAGCAGTGCTGGGACAGGGGCTCCAAATGAAAAACTGTTTTTT
few	TRBJ2-2	TRBV7-2	-	CASSPNSRELFF	TGTGCCAGCAGCCCTAATTCGAGGGAGCTGTTTTTT
-	TRBJ2-5	TRBV4-3	TRBD2	CASSQVLSTSGRFQETQYF	TGCGCCAGCAGCCAGGTCTTGTCGACTAGCGGGAGGTTCCAAGAGACCCAGTACTTC
once	TRBJ1-1	TRBV28	-	CASTLSGGGVNEAFF	TGTGCCAGCACCCTATCCGGCGGAGGCGTTAATGAAGCTTTCTTT
-	TRBJ2-1	TRBV11-3	-	CASSLLQYNEQFF	TGTGCCAGCAGCTTACTACAGTACAATGAGCAGTTCTTC
-	TRBJ2-1	TRBV11-3	TRBD1	CASSLEGGGGEQFF	TGTGCCAGCAGCTTAGAAGGGGGCGGCGGTGAGCAGTTCTTC
-	TRBJ2-1	TRBV5-1	TRBD2	CASSLPRTSGGSSYNEQFF	TGCGCCAGCAGCTTGCCTCGGACTAGCGGGGGGTCCTCCTACAATGAGCAGTTCTTC
-	TRBJ1-5	TRBV6-1	-	CASSENPGYNQPQHF	TGTGCCAGCAGTGAAAACCCGGGATACAATCAGCCCCAGCATTTT
-	TRBJ2-1	TRBV9	TRBD2	CASSVAGTSGYNEQFF	TGTGCCAGCAGCGTAGCCGGGACTAGCGGTTACAATGAGCAGTTCTTC
-	TRBJ2-3	TRBV5-1	-	CASSLHPGLGADTQYF	TGCGCCAGCAGCCTCCACCCGGGACTCGGGGCAGATACGCAGTATTTT
-	TRBJ1-5	TRBV28	-	CASGTGGTTANQPQHF	TGTGCCAGCGGAACCGGCGGGACGACCGCCAATCAGCCCCAGCATTTT
few	TRBJ1-5	TRBV6-7	-	CASREGRLNQPQHF	TGTGCCAGCAGGGAGGGACGCCTGAATCAGCCCCAGCATTTT
-	TRBJ1-5	TRBV19	TRBD1	CASYNRGGNQPQHF	TGTGCCAGTTACAACAGGGGGGGCAATCAGCCCCAGCATTTT
-	TRBJ1-2	TRBV3-1/TRBV3-2	-	CASNSLSLTKDEEDDPRANYGYTF	TGTGCCAGCAACAGTTTATCATTGACAAAGGACGAGGAGGACGACCCACGGGCGAACTATGGCTACACCTTC
-	TRBJ2-3	TRBV7-2	TRBD2	CASRGSGSGDTQYF	TGTGCCAGCAGGGGTAGCGGGAGCGGAGATACGCAGTATTTT
once	TRBJ1-1	TRBV28	TRBD1	CASSLSYGTGGTEAFF	TGTGCCAGCAGTTTATCGTACGGGACAGGAGGCACTGAAGCTTTCTTT
-	TRBJ1-2	TRBV12-3/TRBV12-4	-	CASSAGRAYGYTF	TGTGCCAGCAGTGCGGGACGGGCCTATGGCTACACCTTC
-	TRBJ1-2	TRBV5-1	TRBD1	CASMRTGADYGYTF	TGCGCCAGCATGCGGACAGGGGCGGACTATGGCTACACCTTC
-	TRBJ2-2	TRBV7-2	-	CASSLAETKTGELFF	TGTGCCAGCAGCTTAGCAGAGACAAAGACCGGGGAGCTGTTTTTT
-	TRBJ2-7	TRBV5-5	TRBD2	CASSLTSGSYEQYF	TGTGCCAGCAGCCTTACTAGCGGGAGCTACGAGCAGTACTTC
-	TRBJ1-2	TRBV2	TRBD1	CASSRGGETGYTF	TGTGCCAGCAGCCGAGGGGGCGAGACTGGCTACACCTTC
-	TRBJ1-2	TRBV28	-	CASSPMEGSYGYTF	TGTGCCAGCAGTCCCATGGAGGGGAGCTATGGCTACACCTTC
-	TRBJ2-7	TRBV6-5	-	CASRADSLEQYF	TGTGCCAGCCGAGCGGACTCCTTAGAGCAGTACTTC
-	TRBJ2-1	TRBV5-1	-	CASSVGGTGVYNEQFF	TGCGCCAGCAGCGTGGGAGGGACAGGAGTCTACAATGAGCAGTTCTTC
-	TRBJ1-6	TRBV19	TRBD1	CASSLLTGTGNSPLHF	TGTGCCAGTAGTTTACTCACCGGGACAGGAAATTCACCCCTCCACTTT
-	TRBJ2-3	TRBV5-1	TRBD2	CASSGGRTTSSTDTQYF	TGCGCCAGCAGCGGCGGGAGGACTACCTCTAGCACAGATACGCAGTATTTT
-	TRBJ1-1	TRBV28	-	CASILIGDTEAFF	TGTGCCAGCATCCTGATCGGGGACACTGAAGCTTTCTTT
-	TRBJ2-2	TRBV7-2	-	CASRRARTGELFF	TGTGCCAGCAGGCGGGCGAGGACCGGGGAGCTGTTTTTT
-	TRBJ2-5	TRBV28	-	CASTEHFQETQYF	TGTGCCAGCACCGAACATTTCCAAGAGACCCAGTACTTC
-	TRBJ2-7	TRBV6-2/TRBV6-3	TRBD1	CASSYDLSKGQGFYEQYF	TGTGCCAGCAGTTACGACCTTTCGAAGGGACAGGGTTTCTACGAGCAGTACTTC
-	TRBJ1-6	TRBV5-1	TRBD1	CASSLVGQVNSPLHF	TGCGCCAGCAGCTTGGTGGGACAGGTCAATTCACCCCTCCACTTT
-	TRBJ1-2	TRBV9	-	CASSRGFNYGYTF	TGTGCCAGCAGCAGAGGGTTTAACTATGGCTACACCTTC
few	TRBJ2-7	TRBV7-9	-	CASVPQGGYEQYF	TGTGCCAGCGTCCCACAGGGGGGGTACGAGCAGTACTTC
-	TRBJ2-3	TRBV10-3	TRBD2	CAIKEGGLSTDTQYF	TGTGCCATCAAGGAGGGAGGGCTTAGCACAGATACGCAGTATTTT
-	TRBJ2-1	TRBV28	-	CASIFQGSYNEQFF	TGTGCCAGCATTTTTCAGGGCTCCTACAATGAGCAGTTCTTC
-	TRBJ2-6	TRBV4-1	-	CASKRGHSGANVLTF	TGCGCCAGCAAGCGCGGACACTCTGGGGCCAACGTCCTGACTTTC
-	TRBJ2-1	TRBV12-3/TRBV12-4	-	CASSLELGEQFF	TGTGCCAGCAGTTTGGAGCTCGGGGAGCAGTTCTTC
-	TRBJ2-5	TRBV27	-	CASSPWNRVETQYF	TGTGCCAGCAGCCCCTGGAACCGGGTAGAGACCCAGTACTTC